This T cell receptor (beta chain) was observed in a study of control samples from healthy donors and cancer patients (dated by TCRdb to 2018 to 2021). The method was the immunoSEQ multiplex PCR assay. TCRdb stores this immuneACCESS table with in-frame sequences only. Part of the clones is absent; in the studies checked, under half of the shortfall reflects unresolved V genes, and no reason is known for the rest. This sample has 100,000 or so clones in its table, and roughly nine tenths of those were observed once. Roughly 0.9% of the sample comes from the top ten. A remark on this clone: This receptor's antigen is unknown. No much larger clone is present one base from it, and per-base qualities are unavailable.

This receptor was taken from a woman aged 30 to 39 in good health. The sequenced material came from blood.

The CDR3 here reads CASSSGSREKLFF. The DNA is TGTGCCAGCAGTTCCGGGAGCCGAGAAAAACTGTTTTTT. The rearranged chain carries TRBV12-3 or TRBV12-4 and TRBJ1-4, with the D gene too uncertain to name. V loses 4 bases, J loses 8 bases, and the germline ends lie 11 bases apart. The CDR3 runs 13 amino acids, cysteine and phenylalanine included. CDR3 DNA is the only sequence kept; it has 39 bases, read in frame from the first base.